The 30 T cell receptor beta chains in this list originate from one sample, sequenced in a study of immune evolution from preneoplasia to lung adenocarcinoma. TCRdb keeps only in-frame clones here, not all; method: immunoSEQ multiplex PCR. Of 3,500 to 5,000 clones listed, roughly 82% are singletons. What was sequenced was FFPE adjacent normal lung tissue. The receptors here all came from a person aged 60-80 years with lung adenocarcinoma.

The rearrangement links TRBV5-4 to TRBJ2-3; no clear D gene. The CDR3 spans 15 residues. V shed 0 bases and J shed 2 bases, with 10 bases lying between them. Germline CDR1 reads SGHNT; CDR2 reads YYREEE (reference sequence). Written as DNA, the CDR3 is TGTGCCAGCAGCTTGGAACTACAATTCACAGATACGCAGTATTTT. Residues: CASSLELQFTDTQYF.

The rearrangement links TRBV6-5 to TRBJ2-7; 8 nucleotides match TRBD1. The CDR3 sequence is 14 residues long. V gave up 7 bases and J gave up 1 base; unmatched junction bases: 6. CDR1 and CDR2 (germline): MNHEY, SVGAGI. The CDR3 region is CASTKDRVSYEQYF. CDR3 nucleotide sequence: TGTGCCAGCACAAAGGACAGGGTATCCTACGAGCAGTACTTC.

This clone was seen only a few times. The chain combines TRBV27 with TRBJ2-3; maybe TRBD2 (6 bases). Trimming took 6 bases from V and 6 from J, leaving 16 bases between them. Germline values: CDR1 MNHEY, CDR2 SMNVEV (reference sequence). This CDR3 is built from 14 residues. For the CDR3, the DNA is TGTGCCAGCAGCACCCTCGGGAGAACGGATACGCAGTATTTT. It yields the protein CASSTLGRTDTQYF.

The chain couples TRBV29-1 to TRBJ2-3; no firm D call. This CDR3 is 12 amino acids long. The V end lost 4 bases, the J end lost 6 bases, and 11 bases lay between the germline ends. In germline, CDR1 is SQVTM, CDR2 ANQGSEA. The CDR3 coding sequence is TGCAGCGTTGTGGGCACCGCGGATACGCAGTATTTT. Amino acid sequence: CSVVGTADTQYF.

The V gene is TRBV28, the J gene TRBJ1-4, with D unclear. The CDR3 runs to 13 residues. Germline values: CDR1 MDHEN, CDR2 SYDVKM. V dropped 6 bases and J dropped 8 bases, with 13 bases sitting between them. CDR3 residues: CASRQPSPEKLFF. Here the CDR3 DNA reads TGTGCCAGCAGGCAGCCCTCCCCGGAAAAACTGTTTTTT.

This chain links TRBV30 with TRBJ1-5, with D perhaps TRBD1 (5 bases). The germline CDR1 and CDR2 sequences are GTSNPN and SVGIG (reference sequence). The V gene lost 0 bases and the J gene lost 2 bases, with 5 bases spanning the gap. The CDR3 is 13 amino acids. CDR3 protein: CAWSVQGNQPQHF. DNA for the CDR3: TGTGCCTGGAGTGTACAGGGCAATCAGCCCCAGCATTTT.

The J gene is TRBJ1-2, the V gene TRBV18; 10 positions agree with TRBD1. V lost 2 bases to trimming and J lost 2 bases; unmatched junction nucleotides: 11. CDR3 size: 18 residues. The germline V gene has CDR1 KGHSH and CDR2 LQKENI. The CDR3 region is CASSPSSGTGAGNYGYTF. CDR3 DNA sequence: TGTGCCAGCTCACCAAGCTCCGGGACAGGGGCGGGGAACTATGGCTACACCTTC.

The rearrangement joins TRBV6-6 to TRBJ1-2; a weak D match, TRBD1 (5 bases). The CDR3 runs 14 residues. Per the germline V gene, CDR1 is MNHNY and CDR2 is SVGAGI (reference sequence). The V gene lost 0 bases and the J gene lost 7 bases, with 12 bases spanning the gap. CDR3: CASSYSGDLRGYTF. CDR3 DNA: TGTGCCAGCAGTTACTCGGGGGATTTGCGTGGCTACACCTTC.

CDR3: CASSLQGGYGYTF. The CDR3 DNA reads as TGTGCCAGCTCGCTACAGGGTGGCTATGGCTACACCTTC. The genes are TRBV6-1 and TRBJ1-2; perhaps TRBD1 as D (6 bases). The germline gives CDR1 MNHNS, CDR2 SASEGT. The CDR3 covers 13 residues. V lost 8 bases to trimming and J lost 4 bases, with 14 bases between them.

This chain connects TRBV6-1 to TRBJ1-5, with D unclear. Trimming left V 6 bases short and J 3 bases short, with 12 bases between. This CDR3 is built from 14 residues. From germline, CDR1 is MNHNS and CDR2 SASEGT. The CDR3 loop is CASRESQYNQPQHF. The CDR3 DNA sequence: TGTGCCAGCAGAGAGTCTCAGTACAATCAGCCCCAGCATTTT.

The chain recombines TRBV6-6 with TRBJ1-1; 8 bases align to TRBD1. This CDR3 comprises 14 residues. Germline CDR1 MNHNY, CDR2 SVGAGI (reference sequence). Germline trimming cut 5 bases from V and 4 bases from J; bases unmatched to any gene: 6. The CDR3 DNA is TGTGCCAGCAGTCCCTCGACAGGGGTCACTGAAGCTTTCTTT. Translating it yields CASSPSTGVTEAFF.

The genes are TRBV6-1 and TRBJ2-2, with 9 bases that match TRBD1. The CDR3 is made up of 14 amino acids. CDR1 is MNHNS and CDR2 is SASEGT in the germline V gene. The V and J ends lost 5 bases and 7 bases, in that order; junction bases with no gene match: 5. This CDR3 reads CASSSGTGFGELFF. The CDR3 region has the DNA TGTGCCAGCAGTTCCGGGACAGGGTTCGGGGAGCTGTTTTTT.

This clone was seen just once. The gene calls are TRBV6-5 and TRBJ2-1, with 8 bases identical to TRBD2. V gave up 0 bases and J gave up 8 bases; unmatched junction bases: 3. The CDR3 has 14 residues. Germline values: CDR1 MNHEY, CDR2 SVGAGI. The CDR3 bases are TGTGCCAGCAGTTACTCGCCGGGAGGGGATGAGCAGTTCTTC. Protein sequence: CASSYSPGGDEQFF.

The rearrangement uses TRBV29-1 and TRBJ2-5; 12 positions agree with TRBD2. The ends lost 5 bases at V and 5 bases at J; junction bases unmatched: 12. The length of the CDR3 is 16 residues. Germline-derived CDR1 and CDR2 are SQVTM and ANQGSEA. Here the CDR3 reads CSVRSGLAGPSETQYF. The CDR3 DNA is TGCAGCGTTAGATCGGGACTAGCGGGCCCTAGCGAGACCCAGTACTTC.

The rearrangement joins TRBV6-6 to TRBJ1-1; perhaps TRBD1 as D (6 bases). V was trimmed by 6 bases and J by 1 base, leaving 9 bases between them. Germline V gene sequence: CDR1 MNHNY, CDR2 SVGAGI (reference sequence). The CDR3 covers 13 residues. The CDR3 is CASRTTGNTEAFF. DNA of the CDR3: TGTGCCAGCAGAACGACAGGGAACACTGAAGCTTTCTTT.

The CDR3 DNA is TGTGCCAGCAGCTTAGGACGGCGGGAGTTGGGGGTTGTTGGCAATGAGCAGTTCTTC. It encodes CASSLGRRELGVVGNEQFF. V is TRBV7-9 and J is TRBJ2-1; 7 positions match TRBD2. The CDR3 runs 19 residues. From germline, CDR1 is SEHNR and CDR2 FQNEAQ (reference sequence). After removal of 1 base from V and 6 bases from J, the junction contained 18 bases not matched to a gene.

CDR3 sequence: CASSGAGQPQHF. The DNA for the CDR3 is TGTGCCAGCAGTGGGGCGGGTCAGCCCCAGCATTTT. V and J are TRBV6-1 and TRBJ1-5; D uncertain. Germline V gene data show CDR1 as MNHNS and CDR2 as SASEGT. This CDR3 is 12 amino acids long. V was trimmed by 4 bases and J by 6 bases, leaving 7 bases between them.

This clone is categorized as large. The chain links TRBV11-1 to TRBJ2-7; D gene uncertain. The CDR3 runs 11 residues. The germline V and J ends were trimmed by 1 base and 7 bases, with 5 bases remaining between them. Germline V gene data show CDR1 as SGHAT and CDR2 as FQDESV (reference sequence). The CDR3 spells CASSLEGEQYF. In DNA, the CDR3 is TGTGCCAGCAGCTTAGAAGGGGAGCAGTACTTC.

CDR3 nucleotides: TGCGCCAGCAGCCAAGATCTAAATCAGCCCCAGCATTTT. The encoded protein is CASSQDLNQPQHF. The rearrangement joins TRBV4-3 to TRBJ1-5; D is uncertain. In germline, CDR1 is LGHNA, CDR2 YSLEER. Trimming removed 0 bases at V and 4 bases at J, with 4 bases between. The CDR3 is made up of 13 amino acids.

The V call is TRBV30, the J call TRBJ1-2; 8 nucleotides match TRBD1. The CDR3 contains 14 residues. After removal of 4 bases from V and 5 bases from J, the junction contained 9 bases not matched to a gene. Germline values: CDR1 GTSNPN, CDR2 SVGIG (reference sequence). The CDR3 loop reads CAWKHETGDYGYTF. For the CDR3, the DNA is TGTGCCTGGAAGCACGAGACAGGGGATTATGGCTACACCTTC.

The rearrangement links TRBV12-5 to TRBJ2-1; no definite D call. Germline V CDR1 and CDR2: LGHNT, FRNRAP. Trimming shortened V by 1 base and J by 8 bases, and 12 bases separated the two germline ends. The CDR3 runs 14 residues. CDR3 sequence: CASGLGAGRDEQFF. CDR3 bases: TGTGCTAGTGGTTTGGGGGCAGGAAGGGATGAGCAGTTCTTC.

The chain has TRBV11-3 and TRBJ1-1; D is undetermined. Germline CDR1 is SGHNT and CDR2 is YENEEA. The CDR3 extends over 13 amino acids. Trimming took 5 bases from V and 5 from J, leaving 12 bases between them. The CDR3 is CASSRDYQTEAFF. CDR3 DNA: TGTGCCAGCAGCCGCGATTATCAGACTGAAGCTTTCTTT.

The chain carries TRBV18 and TRBJ1-2; the D gene is possibly TRBD1 (6 bases). The CDR3 extends over 14 amino acids. Trimming took 2 bases from V and 2 from J, leaving 9 bases between them. The germline gives CDR1 KGHSH, CDR2 LQKENI. The CDR3 DNA is TGTGCCAGCTCACCAAGTAGGGGGAACTATGGCTACACCTTC. Residues: CASSPSRGNYGYTF.

This chain uses TRBV7-9 with TRBJ1-1; a weak D match, TRBD1 (6 bases). This CDR3 contains 14 residues. The ends were cut back, 5 bases at V and 4 bases at J, with 14 bases in the middle. CDR1 and CDR2 (germline): SEHNR, FQNEAQ (reference sequence). The CDR3 region is CASSDTGWGTEAFF. CDR3 DNA: TGTGCCAGCAGCGATACAGGGTGGGGCACTGAAGCTTTCTTT.

V and J are TRBV30 and TRBJ1-2; D is perhaps TRBD1 (6 bases). The V and J ends lost 1 base and 6 bases respectively, with 18 bases between them. CDR1 is GTSNPN, CDR2 SVGIG, per germline (reference sequence). This CDR3 has 15 amino acids. The CDR3 DNA is TGTGCCTGGAGTGATTGGGGGGGGCCGGGAGATGGCTACACCTTC. This codes for CAWSDWGGPGDGYTF.

The rearrangement uses TRBV28 and TRBJ1-1; tentatively, D is TRBD1 (5 bases). Trimming shortened V by 8 bases and J by 4 bases, and 14 bases separated the two germline ends. CDR1 and CDR2 from the germline V gene are MDHEN and SYDVKM. The CDR3 covers 13 residues. Written as DNA, the CDR3 is TGTGCCAGCGGACGGACGGGGGTCACTGAAGCTTTCTTT. Translating it yields CASGRTGVTEAFF.

The chain combines TRBV9 with TRBJ1-1; D is uncertain. The CDR3 totals 15 residues. Per the germline V gene, CDR1 is SGDLS and CDR2 is YYNGEE. V was trimmed by 4 bases and J by 5 bases, leaving 18 bases between them. For the CDR3, the DNA is TGTGCCAGCAGCCCACACCTATATGCGGGGACTGAAGCTTTCTTT. Residues: CASSPHLYAGTEAFF.

DNA for the CDR3: TGTGCCAGCAGCCAGGGCACTGAAGCTTTCTTT. Its translation is CASSQGTEAFF. This sequence joins TRBV5-4 and TRBJ1-1; D perhaps matches TRBD1 (5 bases). Germline lookup yields CDR1 SGHNT and CDR2 YYREEE (reference sequence). V lost 4 bases and J 4 bases, leaving 5 bases between the germline ends. The length of the CDR3 is 11 residues.

The V call is TRBV5-4, the J call TRBJ2-2; the D gene is possibly TRBD1 (6 bases). The V end was cut by 5 bases, the J end by 2 bases, with 10 bases between. Germline CDR1 SGHNT, CDR2 YYREEE (reference sequence). The CDR3 extends over 14 amino acids. CDR3: CASSTDRNTGELFF. CDR3 DNA sequence: TGTGCCAGCAGTACGGACAGAAACACCGGGGAGCTGTTTTTT. The entire variable domain, with the rest obtained from reference TRBV5-4 and TRBJ2-2, is as follows: ETGVTQSPTHLIKTRGQQVTLRCSSQSGHNTVSWYQQALGQGPQFIFQYYREEENGRGNFPPRFSGLQFPNYSSELNVNALELDDSALYLCASSTDRNTGELFFGEGSRLTVL.

This chain links TRBV2 with TRBJ1-1; no definite D call. CDR3 length equals 13 residues. Germline assignment: CDR1 SNHLY and CDR2 FYNNEI. V shed 5 bases and J shed 2 bases, with 9 bases lying between them. This CDR3 is CASSLRSNTEAFF. In DNA, the CDR3 is TGTGCCAGCAGTCTCAGGAGCAACACTGAAGCTTTCTTT.